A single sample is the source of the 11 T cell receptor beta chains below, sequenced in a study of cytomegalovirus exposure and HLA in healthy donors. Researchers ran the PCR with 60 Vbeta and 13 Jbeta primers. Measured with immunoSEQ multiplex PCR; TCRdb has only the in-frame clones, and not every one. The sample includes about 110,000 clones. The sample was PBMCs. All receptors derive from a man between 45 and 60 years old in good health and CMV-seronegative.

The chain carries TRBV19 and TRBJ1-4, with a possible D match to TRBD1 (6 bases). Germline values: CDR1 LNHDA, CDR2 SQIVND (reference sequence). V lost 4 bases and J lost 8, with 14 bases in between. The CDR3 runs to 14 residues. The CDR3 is CASSNTGQWEKLFF. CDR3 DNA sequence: TGTGCCAGTAGTAATACAGGGCAGTGGGAAAAACTGTTTTTT. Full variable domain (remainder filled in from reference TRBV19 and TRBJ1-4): DGGITQSPKYLFRKEGQNVTLSCEQNLNHDAMYWYRQDPGQGLRLIYYSQIVNDFQKGDIAEGYSVSREKKESFPLTVTSAQKNPTAFYLCASSNTGQWEKLFFGSGTQLSVL.

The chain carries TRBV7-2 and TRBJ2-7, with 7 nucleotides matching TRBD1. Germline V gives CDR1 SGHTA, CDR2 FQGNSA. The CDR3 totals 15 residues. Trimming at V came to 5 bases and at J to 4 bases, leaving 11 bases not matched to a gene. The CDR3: CASSKLMGQSYEQYF. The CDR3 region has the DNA TGTGCCAGCAGCAAGCTTATGGGACAGTCATACGAGCAGTACTTC.

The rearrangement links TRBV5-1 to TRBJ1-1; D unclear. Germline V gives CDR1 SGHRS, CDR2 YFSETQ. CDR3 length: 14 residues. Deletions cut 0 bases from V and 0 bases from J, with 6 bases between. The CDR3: CASSLGHLNTEAFF. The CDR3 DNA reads TGCGCCAGCAGCTTGGGACATTTGAACACTGAAGCTTTCTTT.

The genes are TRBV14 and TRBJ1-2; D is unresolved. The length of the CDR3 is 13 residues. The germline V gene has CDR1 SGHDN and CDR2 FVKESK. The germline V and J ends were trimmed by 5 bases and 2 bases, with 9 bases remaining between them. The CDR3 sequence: CASSVTENYGYTF. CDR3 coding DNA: TGTGCCAGCAGCGTCACAGAAAACTATGGCTACACCTTC.

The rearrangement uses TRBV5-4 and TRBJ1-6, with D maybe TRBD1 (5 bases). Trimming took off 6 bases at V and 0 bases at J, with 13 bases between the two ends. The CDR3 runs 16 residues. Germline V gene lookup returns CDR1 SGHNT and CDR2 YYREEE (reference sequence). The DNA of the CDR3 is TGTGCCAGCACTTTGGGGGGAAGCTCCTATAATTCACCCCTCCACTTT. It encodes CASTLGGSSYNSPLHF.

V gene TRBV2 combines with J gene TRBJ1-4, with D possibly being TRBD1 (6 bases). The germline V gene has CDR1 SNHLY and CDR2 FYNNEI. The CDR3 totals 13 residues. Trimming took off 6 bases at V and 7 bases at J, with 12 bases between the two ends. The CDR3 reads CASSATGFEKLFF. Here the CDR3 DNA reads TGTGCCAGCAGCGCGACAGGTTTTGAAAAACTGTTTTTT.

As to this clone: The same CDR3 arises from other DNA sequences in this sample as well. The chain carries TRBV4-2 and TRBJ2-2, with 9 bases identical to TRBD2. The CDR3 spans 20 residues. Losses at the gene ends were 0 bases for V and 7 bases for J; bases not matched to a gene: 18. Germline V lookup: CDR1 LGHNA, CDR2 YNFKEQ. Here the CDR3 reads CASSQDRLGLLAGQGGELFF. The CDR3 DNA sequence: TGTGCCAGCAGCCAAGATCGGCTGGGACTGCTAGCGGGACAAGGCGGGGAGCTGTTTTTT.

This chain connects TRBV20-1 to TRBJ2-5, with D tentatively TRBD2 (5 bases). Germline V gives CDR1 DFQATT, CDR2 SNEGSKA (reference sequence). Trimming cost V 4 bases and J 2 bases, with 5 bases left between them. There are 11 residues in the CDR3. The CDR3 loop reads CSATGQETQYF. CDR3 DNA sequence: TGCAGTGCTACGGGACAAGAGACCCAGTACTTC.

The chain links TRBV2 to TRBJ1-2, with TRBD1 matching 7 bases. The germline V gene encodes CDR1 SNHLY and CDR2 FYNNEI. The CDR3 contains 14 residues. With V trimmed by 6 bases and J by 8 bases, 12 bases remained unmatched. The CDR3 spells CASRAPGQYSGYTF. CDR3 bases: TGTGCCAGCAGGGCCCCGGGACAGTACAGCGGCTACACCTTC.

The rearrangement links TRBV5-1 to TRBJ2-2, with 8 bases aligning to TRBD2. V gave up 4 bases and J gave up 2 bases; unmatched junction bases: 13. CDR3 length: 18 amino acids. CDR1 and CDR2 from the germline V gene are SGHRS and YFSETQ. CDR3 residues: CASSPAAGGQQNTGELFF. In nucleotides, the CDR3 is TGCGCCAGCAGCCCGGCGGCGGGGGGCCAACAAAACACCGGGGAGCTGTTTTTT.

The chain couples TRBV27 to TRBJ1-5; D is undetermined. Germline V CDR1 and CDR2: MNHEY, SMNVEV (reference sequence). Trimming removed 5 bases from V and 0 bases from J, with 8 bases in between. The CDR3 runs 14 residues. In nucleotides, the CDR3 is TGTGCCAGCAGTCGAGGTTCTAGCAATCAGCCCCAGCATTTT. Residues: CASSRGSSNQPQHF.